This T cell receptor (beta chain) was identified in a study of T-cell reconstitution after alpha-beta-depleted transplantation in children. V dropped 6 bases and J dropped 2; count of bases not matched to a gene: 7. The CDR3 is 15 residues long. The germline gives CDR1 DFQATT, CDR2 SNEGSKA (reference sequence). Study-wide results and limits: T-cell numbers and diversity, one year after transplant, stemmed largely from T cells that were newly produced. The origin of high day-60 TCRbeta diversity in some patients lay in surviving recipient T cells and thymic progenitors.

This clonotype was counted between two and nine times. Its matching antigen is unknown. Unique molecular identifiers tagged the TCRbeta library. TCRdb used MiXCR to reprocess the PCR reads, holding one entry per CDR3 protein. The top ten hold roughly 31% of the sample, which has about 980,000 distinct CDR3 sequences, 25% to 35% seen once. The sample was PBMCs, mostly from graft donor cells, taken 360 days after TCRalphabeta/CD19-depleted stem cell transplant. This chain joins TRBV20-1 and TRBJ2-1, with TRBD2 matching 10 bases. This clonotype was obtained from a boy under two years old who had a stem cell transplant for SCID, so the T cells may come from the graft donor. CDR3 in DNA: TGCAGTGCCAGTCTAGCGGGGGTAACCTACAATGAGCAGTTCTTC. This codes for CSASLAGVTYNEQFF.